The entry below describes one T cell receptor beta chain. There is no known antigen for this receptor. Base qualities are not at hand, and no much larger clone is one base apart. The library came from RACE. Reads for this sample came from a NextSeq 500. During library preparation, unique molecular identifiers were attached to individual cDNA molecules so that TCRs could be counted in a quantitative, reproducible way. Both TCR alpha and TCR beta chains were sequenced from each blood RNA sample. The authors' analysis ran thus. A median of about 87,000 TCRs per sample was observed, with a range of about 23,224 to 690,600. V, J and CDR3 annotation of the TCR reads was performed with the Decombinator software suite. For PS versus PT1 abundance plots, all samples were subsampled to the same number of TCRs (28,000). TCRs were defined as expanded if absent before sensitization and observed at least eight times at the 2-week time point. Using fastp trimming at Q25 and MiXCR clonotype assembly, TCRdb reanalyzed the public sequencing data and kept in-frame beta chains. For every CDR3 protein sequence, its rows merge into one entry that carries the most common genes and DNA. The V and J calls and clone size come from TCRdb's table, not from the authors' own analysis. The sample table shows 250,000 or so distinct CDR3 sequences, and approximately 7.5% are seen once. The ten largest clones capture about 1.1% of the sample.

The time point label of this sample denotes: pre-sensitization, week 0. The treatment or condition label, read with the paper, signifies: therapeutic diphenylcyclopropenone sensitization with weekly scalp DPC. Blood at each patch-test visit was drawn before the patch test was applied. Patients were considered eligible if aged 18 to 70, diagnosed with alopecia and deemed suitable for DPC therapy, and patients were excluded if pregnant. Total RNA was isolated from unfractionated whole blood collected in Tempus Blood RNA tubes. The sample is drawn from a study of human T cells and chemical hapten exposure (dated by TCRdb to about 2021). The study in broad terms: For sensitization, 2% DPC in acetone was applied to an approximately 2 cm by approximately 2 cm area of upper inner arm skin. Blood samples were taken from patients before sensitization (week 0) and then at 2, 6 and about 24 weeks after DPC sensitization. Blood for TCR sequencing was provided by twenty-nine alopecia patients at one to four time points (pre-sensitization, 2, 6 and 24 weeks). Libraries were pooled for sequencing, and variation in per-sample TCR yields was attributed mainly to small differences in library volumes within the pool. In alopecia patients, the study followed how the peripheral blood TCR repertoire changed in vivo over primary and secondary sensitization to diphenylcyclopropenone (DPC), a hapten. Throughout the approximately 24-week study period, patients were also given weekly therapeutic DPC doses on the scalp. The mostly female patient cohort included alopecia areata with under or over 50% scalp involvement, alopecia totalis and alopecia universalis. Patch testing on the upper back used Finn chambers containing 0.01% DPC, with scoring done after 6 days according to International Contact Dermatitis Research Group standards.

Results the study describes overall, beyond this receptor: Alopecia, a presumed autoimmune disease, was present in all patients, so the immune response of the patients might differ from that of healthy individuals. Patch test score correlated positively with the number of PT1 expanded TCRs, reaching significance at thresholds 8, 16 and 32 but not at 4. After repeated subsampling, the strength of the expansion versus patch-test correlation and the threshold at which it became significant changed. The number of TCRs above 1 in 1000 frequency did not change with DPC sensitization; there was no evidence of global repertoire structure alterations. Expanded TCRs formed significantly more large CDR3 similarity clusters than pre-sensitization or healthy control sets, consistent with antigen-driven responses.

The clonotype was recovered from a man younger than 30 with alopecia areata. Some clones in this sample may be carry-over from other donors' samples. The source was whole blood, collected in connection with sensitization to the hapten diphenylcyclopropenone (DPC).

The nucleotides are TGTGCCAGCACCCCGGGACGGCTGAACACTGAAGCTTTCTTT. Its protein is CASTPGRLNTEAFF. In this chain, TRBV6-6 is recombined with TRBJ1-1, with TRBD1 tentatively as D gene (5 bases match). From cysteine to phenylalanine, the CDR3 is 14 amino acids long. Only the CDR3 part of the read is kept: 42 bases, read in frame from the first base. Relative to germline, V is 7 bases shorter and J is 0 bases shorter, with 12 bases between their ends. For CDR1 and CDR2, the germline V gene (reference sequence) lists MNHNY and SVGAGI.